The clone carrying this TCR beta chain showed up just a few times. The target antigen is unknown. The sample belongs to a study of regulatory T cells in long-lasting Graves disease. Study findings and constraints: Persistent patients shared more public clonotypes (about 3,000) than newly diagnosed patients (966).

According to the study, TCR beta libraries were built with iRepertoire HTBI primers and CDR3-region Arm-PCR. TCRdb passed the multiplex PCR reads through MiXCR, listing each CDR3 protein once. The data contain around 400,000 distinct CDR3 sequences, roughly a quarter of them seen just once; the ten biggest clones take up roughly 26%. Between the trimmed V and J ends, which lost 8 bases and 3 bases, there was a span of 14 bases. CDR1 GTSNPN and CDR2 SVGIG come from the germline V gene (reference sequence). This CDR3 comprises 12 residues. Noted time point: persistent/refractory GD, antithyroid drugs over 5 years with positive TRAb. PBMC-derived RNA was used for the TCR library. Patients were from an endocrinology department in Xi'an, China. The authors drew approximately 9 milliliters of peripheral blood into EDTA tubes.

The rearrangement joins TRBV30 to TRBJ2-7, with D perhaps matching TRBD1 (5 bases). The sample consisted of peripheral blood mononuclear cells (PBMCs), taken when the disease was refractory, from a patient treated with antithyroid drugs. The sequence was obtained from a female donor with Graves disease. Here the CDR3 reads CAMRQLHYEQYF. The CDR3 nucleotides read TGTGCCATGCGACAGCTCCACTACGAGCAGTACTTC.